This T cell receptor (beta chain) was recovered during a study of long-term antiretroviral therapy in people with HIV. A v3.0 immunoSEQ assay was performed at survey level. Repertoires were generated with immunoSEQ multiplex PCR, while TCRdb's copy carries only in-frame clones and drops some. The repertoire holds about 40,000 clones, with around nine tenths as singletons. Material: unsorted PBMCs, obtained 0.1 years before starting antiretroviral therapy. This TCR was sampled from a woman in her 50s with HIV.

The CDR3 DNA reads TGTGCCAGTAGTATAGATCGGGGGACTAAGGGTACAGGCAATCAGCCCCAGCATTTT. Translated: CASSIDRGTKGTGNQPQHF. This chain joins TRBV19 and TRBJ1-5; a possible D gene is TRBD1 (5 bases). CDR3 length equals 19 residues. CDR1 is LNHDA, CDR2 SQIVND, per germline (reference sequence). Trimming removed 0 bases at V and 2 bases at J, with 20 bases between.